The present entry profiles one T cell receptor (beta chain) with its context. Its antigen is unknown. The input lacks base qualities; no much larger clone sits a single base away. This specimen belongs to a study of control samples from healthy donors and cancer patients (TCRdb year 2020). Libraries were prepared through the immunoSEQ multiplex PCR assay. TCRdb retrieved this table from immuneACCESS and kept in-frame rearrangements only. Not all clones are present; in checked studies, unresolved V genes account for under half, and no reason is known for the remainder. The sample table shows under 200,000 clones, and about 94% are seen once. The ten top clones hold about 4% of the sample. The sequence derives from a woman aged 55-69 years in good health. Specimen: blood.

The DNA sequence reads TGTGCCACGCAAAACTCGGGGGGTAGCTATGGCTACACCTTC. This encodes CATQNSGGSYGYTF. The chain links TRBV7-9 with TRBJ1-2; TRBD1 is possibly the D segment (5 matching bases). V lost 10 bases and J lost 4 bases; the stretch between them is 19 bases long. From the cysteine up to the phenylalanine, the CDR3 has a length of 14 residues. Only the CDR3 DNA is retained, 42 bases long and in frame from the first base. The germline V gene (reference sequence) supplies CDR1 SEHNR and CDR2 FQNEAQ.